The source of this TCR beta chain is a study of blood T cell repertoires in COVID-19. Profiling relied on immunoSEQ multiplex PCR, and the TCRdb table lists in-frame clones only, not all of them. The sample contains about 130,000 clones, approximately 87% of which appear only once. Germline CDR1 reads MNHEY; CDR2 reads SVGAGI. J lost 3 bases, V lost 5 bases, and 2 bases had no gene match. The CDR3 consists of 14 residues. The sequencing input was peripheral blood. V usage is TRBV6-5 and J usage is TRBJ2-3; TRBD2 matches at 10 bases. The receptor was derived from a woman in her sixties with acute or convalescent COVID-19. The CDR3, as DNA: TGTGCCAGCAGTCTAGCGGGGGTGACAGATACGCAGTATTTT. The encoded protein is CASSLAGVTDTQYF.